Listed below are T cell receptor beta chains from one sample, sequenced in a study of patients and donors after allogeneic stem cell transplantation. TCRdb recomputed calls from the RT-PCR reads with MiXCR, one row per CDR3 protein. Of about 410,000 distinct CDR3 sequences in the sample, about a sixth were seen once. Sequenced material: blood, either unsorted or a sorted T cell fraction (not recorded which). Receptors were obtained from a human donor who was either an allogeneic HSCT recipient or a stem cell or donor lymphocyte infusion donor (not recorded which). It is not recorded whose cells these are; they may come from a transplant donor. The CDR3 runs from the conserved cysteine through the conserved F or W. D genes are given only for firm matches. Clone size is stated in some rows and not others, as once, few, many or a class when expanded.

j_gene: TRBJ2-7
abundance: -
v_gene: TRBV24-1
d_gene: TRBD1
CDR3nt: TGTGCCACCAGTGATACGGGACAGGGTCTCTACGAGCAGTACTTC
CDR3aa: CATSDTGQGLYEQYF

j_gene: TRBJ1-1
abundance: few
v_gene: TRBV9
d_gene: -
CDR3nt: TGTGCCAGCAGCGTAGGGGGGGAGACTGAAGCTTTCTTT
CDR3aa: CASSVGGETEAFF

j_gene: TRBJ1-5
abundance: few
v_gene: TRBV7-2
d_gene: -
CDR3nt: TGTGCCAGCAGCGAGGGACTGGGGGCGAATCAGCCCCAGCATTTT
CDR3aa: CASSEGLGANQPQHF

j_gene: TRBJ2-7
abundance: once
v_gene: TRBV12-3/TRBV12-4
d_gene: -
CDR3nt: TGTGGCAGCAGTTTAGACGGGTTACTTTCAACCTACGAGCAGTACTTC
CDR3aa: CGSSLDGLLSTYEQYF

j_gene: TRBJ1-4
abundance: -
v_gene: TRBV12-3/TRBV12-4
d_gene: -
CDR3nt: TGTGCCAGCACCTTGGCTCCAAGGGAAAAACTGTTTTTT
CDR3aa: CASTLAPREKLFF

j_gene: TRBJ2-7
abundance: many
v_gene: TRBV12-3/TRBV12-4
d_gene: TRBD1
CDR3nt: TGTGCCAGCAGTACTACAGGGGGAAGCTACGAGCAGTACTTC
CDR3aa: CASSTTGGSYEQYF

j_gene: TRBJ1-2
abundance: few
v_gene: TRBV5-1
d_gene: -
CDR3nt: TGCGCCAGCAGCCTGACAGGAAATGGCTACACCTTC
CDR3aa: CASSLTGNGYTF

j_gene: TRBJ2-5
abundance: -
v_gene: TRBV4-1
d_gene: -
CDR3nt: TGCGCCAGCAGCCAAGTAAGAGGGGCCCAGTACTTC
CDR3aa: CASSQVRGAQYF

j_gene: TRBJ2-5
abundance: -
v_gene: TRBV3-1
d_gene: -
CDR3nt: TGTGCCAGCACCCTAAGCCGGACTCAGGACGAGACCCAGTACTTC
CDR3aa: CASTLSRTQDETQYF

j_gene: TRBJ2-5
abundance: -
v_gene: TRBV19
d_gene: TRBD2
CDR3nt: TGTGCCAGTAGTACGGGGGGGCCCATGGTCCAGTACTTC
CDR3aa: CASSTGGPMVQYF

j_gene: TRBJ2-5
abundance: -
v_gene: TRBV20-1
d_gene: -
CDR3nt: TGCAGTGCTAGAGGTCCAAGGGGGGACTTCCAAGAGACCCAGTACTTC
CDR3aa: CSARGPRGDFQETQYF

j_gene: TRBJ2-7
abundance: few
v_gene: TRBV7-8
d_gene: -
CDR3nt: TGTGCCAGCAGCTTCTTGTCCTCGACAGAAACCTACGAGCAGTACTTC
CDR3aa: CASSFLSSTETYEQYF

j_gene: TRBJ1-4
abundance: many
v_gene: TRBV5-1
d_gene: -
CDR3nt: TGCGCCAGCAGTATCCGCCCGACCGGACCGCGTGCAACTAATGAAAAACTGTTTTTT
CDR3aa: CASSIRPTGPRATNEKLFF

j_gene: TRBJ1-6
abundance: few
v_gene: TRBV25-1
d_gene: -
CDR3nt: TGTGCCAGCAGTGTTGGTTATGGTTCACCCCTCCACTTT
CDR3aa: CASSVGYGSPLHF

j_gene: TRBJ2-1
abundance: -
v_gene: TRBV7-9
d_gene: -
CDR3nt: TGTGCCAGCAGCGATCGGACGTCAAGCAATGAGCAGTTCTTC
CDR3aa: CASSDRTSSNEQFF

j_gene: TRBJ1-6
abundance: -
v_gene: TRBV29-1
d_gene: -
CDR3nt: TGCAGCGTTGGGGCCCGGGAACACAGGGAAACTGACTATAATTCACCCCTCCACTTT
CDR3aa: CSVGAREHRETDYNSPLHF

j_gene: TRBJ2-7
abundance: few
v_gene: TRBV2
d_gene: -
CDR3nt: TGTGCCAGGTCCGGGACTGGATCCTACGAGCAGTACTTC
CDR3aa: CARSGTGSYEQYF

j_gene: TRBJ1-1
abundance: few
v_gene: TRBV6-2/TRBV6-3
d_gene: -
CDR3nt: TGTGCCAGCAGCCCCTTTAACGCTGAAGCTTTCTTT
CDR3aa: CASSPFNAEAFF

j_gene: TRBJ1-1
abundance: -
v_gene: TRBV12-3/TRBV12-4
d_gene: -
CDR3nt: TGTGCCAGCAGTAACCTCCGGGAGGGAGGTACTGAAGCTTTCTTT
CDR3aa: CASSNLREGGTEAFF

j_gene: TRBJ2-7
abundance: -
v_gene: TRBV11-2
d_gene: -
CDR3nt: TGTGCCAGCAGCCCCCTAGAGTGGCTGATCCCTGACTACGAGCAGTACTTC
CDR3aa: CASSPLEWLIPDYEQYF

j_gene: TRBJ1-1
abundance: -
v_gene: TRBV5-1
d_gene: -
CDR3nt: TGCGCCAGCAGCTTGGGGGTTGGGGGCACCTACACTGAAGCTTTCTTT
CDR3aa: CASSLGVGGTYTEAFF

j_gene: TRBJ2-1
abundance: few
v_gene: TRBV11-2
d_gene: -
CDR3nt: TGTGCCAGCAGCTCGCCGGGTTCACGAACCAACTCCTACAATGAGCAGTTCTTC
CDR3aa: CASSSPGSRTNSYNEQFF

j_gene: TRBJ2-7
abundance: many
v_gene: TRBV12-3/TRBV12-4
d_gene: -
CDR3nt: TGTGCCAGCAGTTACCGATGGGGTGCCTACGAGCAGTACTTC
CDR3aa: CASSYRWGAYEQYF

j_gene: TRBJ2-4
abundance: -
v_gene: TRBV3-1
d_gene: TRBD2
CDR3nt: TGTGCCAGCAGCTACGGGCCAGCGGGGGGCAACATTCAGTACTTC
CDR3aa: CASSYGPAGGNIQYF

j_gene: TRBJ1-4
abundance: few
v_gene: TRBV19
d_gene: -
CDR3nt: TGTGCCAGTAGTCCGTACCACCGACAGGCCCTTAATGAAAAACTGTTTTTT
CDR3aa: CASSPYHRQALNEKLFF

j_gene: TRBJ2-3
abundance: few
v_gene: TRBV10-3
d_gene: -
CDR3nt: TGTGCCATCAGTGACTACGGAGATACGCAGTATTTT
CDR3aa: CAISDYGDTQYF

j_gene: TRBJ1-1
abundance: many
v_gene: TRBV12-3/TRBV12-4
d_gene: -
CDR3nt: TGTGCCAGCAGCTTTATGAGGTGGGGGGTGAACACTGAAGCTTTCTTT
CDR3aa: CASSFMRWGVNTEAFF

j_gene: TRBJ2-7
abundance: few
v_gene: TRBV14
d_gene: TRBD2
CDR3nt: TGTGCCAGCAGCCAAGCCCCCCCGGGACTAGCGGGCCGGGGATACGAGCAGTACTTC
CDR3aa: CASSQAPPGLAGRGYEQYF

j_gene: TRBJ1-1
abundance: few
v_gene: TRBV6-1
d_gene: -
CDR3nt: TGTGCCAGCAGTCCCTGGACATTCAGGAACACTGAAGCTTTCTTT
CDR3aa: CASSPWTFRNTEAFF

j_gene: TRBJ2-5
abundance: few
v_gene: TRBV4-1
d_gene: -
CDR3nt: TGCGCCAGCAGCTGGGAACAGGGTCGAGAGACCCAGTACTTC
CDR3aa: CASSWEQGRETQYF

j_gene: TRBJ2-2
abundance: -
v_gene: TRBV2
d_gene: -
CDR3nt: TGTGCCAGCAGCCCGAACAGGGCCTACACCGGGGAGCTGTTTTTT
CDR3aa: CASSPNRAYTGELFF

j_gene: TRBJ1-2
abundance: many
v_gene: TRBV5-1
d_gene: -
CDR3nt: TGCGCCAGCAGCAATGATCCGACAGACTATGGCTACACCTTC
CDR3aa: CASSNDPTDYGYTF

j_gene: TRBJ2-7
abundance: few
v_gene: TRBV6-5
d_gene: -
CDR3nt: TGTGCCAGCAGTTACCGACCGTGGCGCGAGCAGTACTTC
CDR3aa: CASSYRPWREQYF

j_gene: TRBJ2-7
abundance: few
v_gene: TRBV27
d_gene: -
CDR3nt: TGTGCCAGCAGCCCTGACAGGGAGGGTGACGAGCAGTACTTC
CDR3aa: CASSPDREGDEQYF

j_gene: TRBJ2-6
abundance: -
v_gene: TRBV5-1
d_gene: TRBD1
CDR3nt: TGCGCCAGCAGCGGACCCGGGGGACAGGTGGGCTCTGGGGCCAACGTCCTGACTTTC
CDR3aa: CASSGPGGQVGSGANVLTF

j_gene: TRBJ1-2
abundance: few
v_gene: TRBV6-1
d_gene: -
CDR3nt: TGTGCCAGCAGTGATTCTGCCCGGGACGGCTATGGCTACACCTTC
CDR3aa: CASSDSARDGYGYTF

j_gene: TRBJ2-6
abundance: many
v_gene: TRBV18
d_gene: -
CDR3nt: TGTGCCAGCTCACCACCGACGACAAGCGTCCTGACTTTC
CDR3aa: CASSPPTTSVLTF

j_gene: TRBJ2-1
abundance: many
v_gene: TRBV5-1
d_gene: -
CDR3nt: TGCGCCAGCAGCTTAGGGGAGAGCTCCTACAATGAGCAGTTCTTC
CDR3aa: CASSLGESSYNEQFF

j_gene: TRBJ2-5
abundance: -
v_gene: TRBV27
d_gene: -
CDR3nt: TGTGCCAGCGGGCCCCTCCCGGGGACCCAGTACTTC
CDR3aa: CASGPLPGTQYF

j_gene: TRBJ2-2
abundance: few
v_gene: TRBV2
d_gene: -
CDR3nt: TGTGCCAGCAGTGAAGGGACAGCTAACACCGGGGAGCTGTTTTTT
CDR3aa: CASSEGTANTGELFF

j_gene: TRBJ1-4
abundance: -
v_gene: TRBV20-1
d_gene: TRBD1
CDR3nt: TGCAGTGCTACGGACAGGGGCGAAAAACTGTTTTTT
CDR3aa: CSATDRGEKLFF

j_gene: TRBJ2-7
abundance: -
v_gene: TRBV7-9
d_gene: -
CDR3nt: TGTGCCAGCAGCTTAGGGGCATCTTCTCGGGACGAGCAGTACTTC
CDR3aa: CASSLGASSRDEQYF

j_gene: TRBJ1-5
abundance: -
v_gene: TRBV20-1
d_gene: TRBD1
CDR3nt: TGCAGTGCTGCCGGGACAGGGGTCAATCAGCCCCAGCATTTT
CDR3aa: CSAAGTGVNQPQHF

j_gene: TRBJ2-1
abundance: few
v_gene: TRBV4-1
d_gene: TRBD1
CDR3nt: TGCGCCAGCAGCCAACCCGAGGGGGCTGAGCAGTTCTTC
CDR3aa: CASSQPEGAEQFF

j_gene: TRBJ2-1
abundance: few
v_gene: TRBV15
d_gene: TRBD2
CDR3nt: TGTGCCACCAGCAGAGTAGCGGGGGGGCGTAATGAGCAGTTCTTC
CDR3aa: CATSRVAGGRNEQFF

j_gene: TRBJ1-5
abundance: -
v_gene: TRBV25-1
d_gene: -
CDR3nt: TGTGCCAGCAGCGGGATACAAACTGTGGGCAATCAGCCCCAGCATTTT
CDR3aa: CASSGIQTVGNQPQHF

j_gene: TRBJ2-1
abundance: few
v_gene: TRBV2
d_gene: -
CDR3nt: TGTGCCAGCATCATCGACAGGACAGCGTCCTACAATGAGCAGTTCTTC
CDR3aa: CASIIDRTASYNEQFF

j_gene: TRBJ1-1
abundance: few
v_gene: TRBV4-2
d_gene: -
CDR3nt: TGTGCCAGCAGCCAAGAGAGGTTATTCCTTGGGGCTGAAGCTTTCTTT
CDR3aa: CASSQERLFLGAEAFF

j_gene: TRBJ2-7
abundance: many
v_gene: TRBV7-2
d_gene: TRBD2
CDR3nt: TGTGCCAGCAGGACTAGCGGGGGTTACGAGCAGTACTTC
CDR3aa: CASRTSGGYEQYF

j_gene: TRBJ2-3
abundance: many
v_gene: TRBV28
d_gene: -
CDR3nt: TGTGCCAGCAGTTTTGCAGATACGCAGTATTTT
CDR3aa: CASSFADTQYF

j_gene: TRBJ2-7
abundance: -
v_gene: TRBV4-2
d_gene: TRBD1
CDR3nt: TGTGCCAGCAGCCAAGATGACAGGACAGGGATAAACTACGAGCAGTACTTC
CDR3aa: CASSQDDRTGINYEQYF

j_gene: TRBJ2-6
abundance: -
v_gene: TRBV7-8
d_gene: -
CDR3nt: TGTGCCAGCGACGTTACCCCCTGGGTCCGGAAGTCTGGGGCCAACGTCCTGACTTTC
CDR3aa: CASDVTPWVRKSGANVLTF

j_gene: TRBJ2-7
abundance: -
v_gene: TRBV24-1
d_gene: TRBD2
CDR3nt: TGTGCCACGTCGGGGGGCTCCTACGAGCAGTACTTC
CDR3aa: CATSGGSYEQYF

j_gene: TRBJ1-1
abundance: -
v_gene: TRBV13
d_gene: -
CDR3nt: TGTGCCAGCAGCTTAGTTAGTAGCACTGAAGCTTTCTTT
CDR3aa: CASSLVSSTEAFF

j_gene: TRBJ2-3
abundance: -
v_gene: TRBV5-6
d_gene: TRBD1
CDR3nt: TGTGCCAGCAGCTGGAAGGGACAGGCTATCACAGATACGCAGTATTTT
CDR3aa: CASSWKGQAITDTQYF

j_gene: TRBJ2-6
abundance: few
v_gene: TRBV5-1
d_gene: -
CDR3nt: TGCGCCAGCAGCTTTTTAGGAAGGTCAATTGGGGCCAACGTCCTGACTTTC
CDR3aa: CASSFLGRSIGANVLTF